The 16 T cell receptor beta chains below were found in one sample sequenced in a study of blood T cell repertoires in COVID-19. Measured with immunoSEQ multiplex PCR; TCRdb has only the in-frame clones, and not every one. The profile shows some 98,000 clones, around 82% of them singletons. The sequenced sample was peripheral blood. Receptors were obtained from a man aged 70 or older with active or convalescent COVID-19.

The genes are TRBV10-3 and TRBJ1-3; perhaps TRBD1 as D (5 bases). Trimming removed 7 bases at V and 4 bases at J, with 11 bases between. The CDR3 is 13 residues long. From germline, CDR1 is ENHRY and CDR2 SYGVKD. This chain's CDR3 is CAITGGSGNTIYF. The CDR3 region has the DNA TGTGCCATCACCGGGGGGTCAGGAAACACCATATATTTT.

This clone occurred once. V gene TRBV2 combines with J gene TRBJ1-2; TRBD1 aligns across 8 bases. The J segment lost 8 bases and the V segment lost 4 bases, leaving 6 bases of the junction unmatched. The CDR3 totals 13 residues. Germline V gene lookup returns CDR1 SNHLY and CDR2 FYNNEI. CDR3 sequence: CASSVNRGRGYTF. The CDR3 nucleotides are TGTGCCAGCAGTGTCAACAGGGGGAGGGGCTACACCTTC.

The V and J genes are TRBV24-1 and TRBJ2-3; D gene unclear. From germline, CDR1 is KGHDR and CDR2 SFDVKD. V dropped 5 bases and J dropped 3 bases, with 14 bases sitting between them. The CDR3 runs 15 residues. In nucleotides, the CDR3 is TGTGCCACCAGTGTTCCCGAGATCCAAACAGATACGCAGTATTTT. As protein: CATSVPEIQTDTQYF.

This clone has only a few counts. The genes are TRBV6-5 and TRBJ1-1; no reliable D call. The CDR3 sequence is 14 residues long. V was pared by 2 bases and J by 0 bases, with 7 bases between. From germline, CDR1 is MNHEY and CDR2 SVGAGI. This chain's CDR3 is CASSYGSLNTEAFF. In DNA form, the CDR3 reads TGTGCCAGCAGTTACGGCAGTTTGAACACTGAAGCTTTCTTT.

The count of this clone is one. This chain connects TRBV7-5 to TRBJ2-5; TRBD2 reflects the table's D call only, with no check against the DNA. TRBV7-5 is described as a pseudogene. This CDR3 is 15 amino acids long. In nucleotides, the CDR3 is TGTGCCAGAAGCTTAGTGCGGCAGATCCAAGAGACCCAGTACTTC. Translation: CARSLVRQIQETQYF.

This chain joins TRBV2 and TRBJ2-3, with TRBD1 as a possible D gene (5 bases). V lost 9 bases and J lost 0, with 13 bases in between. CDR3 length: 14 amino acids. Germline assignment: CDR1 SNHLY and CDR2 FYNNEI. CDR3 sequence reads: CASRVTVSTDTQYF. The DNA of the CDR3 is TGTGCCAGTAGAGTGACAGTTAGCACAGATACGCAGTATTTT.

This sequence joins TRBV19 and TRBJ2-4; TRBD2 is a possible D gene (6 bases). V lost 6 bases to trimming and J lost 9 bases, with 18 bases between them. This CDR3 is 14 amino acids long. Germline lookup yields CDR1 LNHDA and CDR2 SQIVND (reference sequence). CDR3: CASSSGQRASIQYF. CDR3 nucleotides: TGTGCCAGTAGCAGCGGGCAAAGGGCAAGCATTCAGTACTTC.

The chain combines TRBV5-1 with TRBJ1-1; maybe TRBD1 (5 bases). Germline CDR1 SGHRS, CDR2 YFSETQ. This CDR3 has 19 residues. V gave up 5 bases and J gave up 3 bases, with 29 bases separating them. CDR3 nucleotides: TGCGCCAGCAGATCCGGACGGAATAGACAGACGGAGAGATACACTGAAGCTTTCTTT. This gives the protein CASRSGRNRQTERYTEAFF.

The CDR3 is CASSARDSNEKLFF. In DNA, the CDR3 is TGTGCCAGCAGCGCGAGGGACAGCAATGAAAAACTGTTTTTT. This sequence joins TRBV9 and TRBJ1-4; 7 bases fit TRBD1. With V trimmed by 3 bases and J by 5 bases, 4 bases remained unmatched. Germline assignment: CDR1 SGDLS and CDR2 YYNGEE. The CDR3 contains 14 residues.

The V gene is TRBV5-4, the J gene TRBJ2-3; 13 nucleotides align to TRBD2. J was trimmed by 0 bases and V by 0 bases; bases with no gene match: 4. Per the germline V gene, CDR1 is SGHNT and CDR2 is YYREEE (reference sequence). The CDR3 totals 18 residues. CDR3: CASSLGLAGGASTDTQYF. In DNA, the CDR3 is TGTGCCAGCAGCTTGGGACTAGCGGGGGGAGCTAGCACAGATACGCAGTATTTT. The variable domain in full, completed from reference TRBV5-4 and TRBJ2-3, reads ETGVTQSPTHLIKTRGQQVTLRCSSQSGHNTVSWYQQALGQGPQFIFQYYREEENGRGNFPPRFSGLQFPNYSSELNVNALELDDSALYLCASSLGLAGGASTDTQYFGPGTRLTVL.

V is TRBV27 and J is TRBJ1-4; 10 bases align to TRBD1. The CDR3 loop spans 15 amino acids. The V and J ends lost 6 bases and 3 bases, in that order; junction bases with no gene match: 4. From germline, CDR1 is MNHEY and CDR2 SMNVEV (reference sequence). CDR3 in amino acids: CASRRQGAANEKLFF. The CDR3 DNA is TGTGCCAGCAGACGACAGGGGGCAGCTAATGAAAAACTGTTTTTT.

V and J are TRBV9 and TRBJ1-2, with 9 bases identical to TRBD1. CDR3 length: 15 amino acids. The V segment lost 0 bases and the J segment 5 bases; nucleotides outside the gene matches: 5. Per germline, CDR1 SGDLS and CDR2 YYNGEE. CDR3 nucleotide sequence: TGTGCCAGCAGCGTAGGACAGGGGGGAGCATATGGCTACACCTTC. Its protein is CASSVGQGGAYGYTF.

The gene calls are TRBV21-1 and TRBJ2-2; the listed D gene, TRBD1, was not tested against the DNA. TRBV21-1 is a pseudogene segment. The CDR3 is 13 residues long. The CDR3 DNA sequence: TGTGCCACCGAGGCAGGGTGGGCCGGGGAGCTGTTTTTT. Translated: CATEAGWAGELFF.

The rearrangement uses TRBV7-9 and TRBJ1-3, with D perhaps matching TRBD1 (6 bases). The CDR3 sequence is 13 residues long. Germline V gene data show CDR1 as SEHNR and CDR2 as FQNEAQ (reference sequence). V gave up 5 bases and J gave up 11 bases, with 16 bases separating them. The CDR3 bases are TGTGCCAGCAGCAAACCGGGACACAACGCCATATATTTT. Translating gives CASSKPGHNAIYF.

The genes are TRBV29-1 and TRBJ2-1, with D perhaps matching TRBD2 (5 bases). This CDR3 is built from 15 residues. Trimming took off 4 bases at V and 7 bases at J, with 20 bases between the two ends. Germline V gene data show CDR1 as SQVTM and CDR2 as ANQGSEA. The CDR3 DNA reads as TGCAGCGTTGGGTATACCGGGGTTAGCCTGAATGAGCAGTTCTTC. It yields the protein CSVGYTGVSLNEQFF.

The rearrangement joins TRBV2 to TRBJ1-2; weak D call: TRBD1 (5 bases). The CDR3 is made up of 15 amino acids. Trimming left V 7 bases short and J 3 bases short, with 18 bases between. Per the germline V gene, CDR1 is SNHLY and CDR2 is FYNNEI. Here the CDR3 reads CASKLGRASYYGYTF. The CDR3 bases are TGTGCCAGCAAACTTGGCAGGGCGAGCTACTATGGCTACACCTTC. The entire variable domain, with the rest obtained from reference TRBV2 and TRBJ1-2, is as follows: EPEVTQTPSHQVTQMGQEVILRCVPISNHLYFYWYRQILGQKVEFLVSFYNNEISEKSEIFDDQFSVERPDGSNFTLKIRSTKLEDSAMYFCASKLGRASYYGYTFGSGTRLTVV.